Shown below are 16 T cell receptor beta chains from a single sample sequenced in a study of T cells in Graves' hyperthyroidism and ophthalmopathy. Amplification targeted TCR beta CDR3 regions from RNA transcripts. HTBI primers drove first-round RT-PCR of the TCR CDR3. TCRdb recomputed calls from the multiplex PCR reads with MiXCR, one row per CDR3 protein. The sample shows more than 500,000 distinct CDR3 sequences, approximately 14% of them seen only once. The material sequenced was blood. The origin of the receptors is a woman in her forties with Graves' ophthalmopathy.

This clonotype was seen ten or more times. The V gene is TRBV6-2 or TRBV6-3, the J gene TRBJ1-5; no definite D call. V dropped 8 bases and J dropped 9 bases, with 14 bases sitting between them. Looked up from germline, CDR1 is MNHEY and CDR2 is SVGEGT. The CDR3 spans 12 residues. The CDR3 nucleotides are TGTGCCAGCTCCCGACCGTCCTCGCCCCAGCATTTT. Residues: CASSRPSSPQHF.

The table lists this clonotype with many counts. This chain connects TRBV7-6 to TRBJ2-2, with TRBD2 identical over 10 bases. Germline V gene data show CDR1 as SGHVS and CDR2 as FNYEAQ. V was pared by 2 bases and J by 0 bases, with 6 bases of the junction left unmatched. This CDR3 is 18 amino acids long. CDR3 coding DNA: TGTGCCAGCAGCTTAAGGACTAGCGGAAACTCGAACACCGGGGAGCTGTTTTTT. The encoded protein is CASSLRTSGNSNTGELFF.

This clonotype has at least ten counts. As DNA, the CDR3 is TGTGCCAGTAGTACCAGACAGGGCGGGACCGGGGAGCTGTTTTTT. It translates to CASSTRQGGTGELFF. V usage is TRBV19 and J usage is TRBJ2-2, with 7 bases aligning to TRBD1. With 4 bases clipped from V and 5 bases from J, the junction kept 7 bases outside the gene matches. The CDR3 has 15 residues. The V gene's germline CDR1 is LNHDA and CDR2 SQIVND (reference sequence).

This clonotype was counted at least ten times. V is TRBV28 and J is TRBJ2-5; the match to TRBD2 covers 8 bases. Trimming at V came to 9 bases and at J to 4 bases, leaving 13 bases not matched to a gene. Germline-derived CDR1 and CDR2 are MDHEN and SYDVKM. This CDR3 contains 15 residues. The CDR3 nucleotides are TGTGCCAGTTTAGCGGGATTGGTGGCGGGAGAGACCCAGTACTTC. Protein product: CASLAGLVAGETQYF.

V usage is TRBV6-2 or TRBV6-3 and J usage is TRBJ2-3; tentative D call: TRBD2 (5 bases). Germline V gene sequence: CDR1 MNHEY, CDR2 SVGEGT. This CDR3 contains 13 residues. Trimming took off 7 bases at V and 0 bases at J, with 8 bases between the two ends. This chain's CDR3 is CASTGLSTDTQYF. CDR3 nucleotide sequence: TGTGCCAGCACTGGACTTAGCACAGATACGCAGTATTTT.

The chain carries TRBV5-1 and TRBJ1-2; unclear D gene. Trimming cost V 0 bases and J 4 bases, with 13 bases left between them. This CDR3 spans 15 amino acids. Germline-derived CDR1 and CDR2 are SGHRS and YFSETQ. The CDR3, as DNA: TGCGCCAGCAGCTTGGTTCCGGGTTACTTCTATGGCTACACCTTC. This sequence encodes CASSLVPGYFYGYTF.

This clonotype was recorded many times. The chain joins TRBV28 to TRBJ1-3, with 7 bases matching TRBD1. The CDR3 covers 15 residues. Per the germline V gene, CDR1 is MDHEN and CDR2 is SYDVKM. The ends lost 3 bases at V and 2 bases at J; junction bases unmatched: 4. As DNA, the CDR3 is TGTGCCAGCAGTTTCTCCGGGACAGCTGGAAACACCATATATTTT. Translated: CASSFSGTAGNTIYF.

In its sample, this clonotype was seen many times. The rearrangement joins TRBV19 to TRBJ1-5; 7 nucleotides match TRBD1. The J segment lost 2 bases and the V segment lost 4 bases, leaving 11 bases of the junction unmatched. The germline gives CDR1 LNHDA, CDR2 SQIVND (reference sequence). This CDR3 is built from 17 residues. CDR3: CASSKGGAGLGNQPQHF. For the CDR3, the DNA is TGTGCCAGTAGTAAAGGGGGCGCAGGTTTGGGCAATCAGCCCCAGCATTTT.

This clonotype has ten or more counts. The V call is TRBV7-8, the J call TRBJ1-2; 7 bases line up with TRBD1. The junction had 12 bases not matched to a gene; V was cut back by 7 bases and J by 4 bases. Germline loops: CDR1 SGHVS, CDR2 FQNEAQ. This CDR3 spans 15 amino acids. The CDR3 nucleotides read TGTGCCAGCACCCCCGTGGAGACAGGGTCCTATGGCTACACCTTC. This gives the protein CASTPVETGSYGYTF.

This clonotype was counted between two and nine times. The chain carries TRBV9 and TRBJ2-2; D possibly corresponds to TRBD2 (7 bases). Germline loops: CDR1 SGDLS, CDR2 YYNGEE. Trimming shortened V by 1 base and J by 1 base, and 20 bases separated the two germline ends. This CDR3 region has 19 residues. The CDR3 protein is CASSVSGGGAGKNTGELFF. DNA of the CDR3: TGTGCCAGCAGCGTAAGCGGTGGGGGGGCAGGGAAGAACACCGGGGAGCTGTTTTTT.

This chain connects TRBV6-1 to TRBJ1-5; D remains unclear. Germline values: CDR1 MNHNS, CDR2 SASEGT. This CDR3 has 16 residues. Trimming shortened V by 6 bases and J by 0 bases, and 15 bases separated the two germline ends. The CDR3 loop is CASREIPPISNQPQHF. The CDR3 DNA follows: TGTGCCAGCAGGGAGATACCTCCCATTAGCAATCAGCCCCAGCATTTT.

The genes are TRBV6-2 or TRBV6-3 and TRBJ1-1; D not resolved. Germline assignment: CDR1 MNHEY and CDR2 SVGEGT. The CDR3 has 11 amino acids. Trimming pared 8 bases from V and 6 bases from J, leaving 10 bases between. The CDR3 sequence: CASDRRAEAFF. The CDR3 DNA reads TGTGCCAGCGACCGACGGGCTGAAGCTTTCTTT.

This clonotype was seen once. The chain links TRBV28 to TRBJ2-5, with 9 bases aligning to TRBD1. The CDR3 sequence is 16 residues long. Trimming cost V 6 bases and J 5 bases; bases outside gene matches: 13. The germline CDR1 and CDR2 sequences are MDHEN and SYDVKM. The CDR3 region has the DNA TGTGCCAGCAGCTCCGCTGGACAGGGGACGGTGGAGACCCAGTACTTC. As protein: CASSSAGQGTVETQYF.

This clonotype was picked up a small number of times. The J gene is TRBJ2-5, the V gene TRBV3-1; tentatively, D is TRBD2 (5 bases). The CDR3 covers 13 residues. V was cut by 1 base and J by 6 bases, with 9 bases left in between. Germline V lookup: CDR1 LGHDT, CDR2 YNNKEL (reference sequence). The CDR3 DNA sequence: TGTGCCAGCAGCCAAGGGACTTGGAAGACCCAGTACTTC. Its protein product is CASSQGTWKTQYF.

CDR3 in DNA: TGTGCCATCAGCGGGACTGGGGAGGACATTCAGTACTTC. Amino acids: CAISGTGEDIQYF. The chain employs TRBV10-3 and TRBJ2-4; TRBD2 might be the D (6 bases). V was shortened by 6 bases and J by 8 bases, with 14 bases between the two germline ends. CDR1 and CDR2 from the germline V gene are ENHRY and SYGVKD. There are 13 residues in the CDR3.

Many counts were recorded for this clonotype. The rearrangement links TRBV28 to TRBJ1-2, with TRBD1 matching 7 bases. Germline V gene sequence: CDR1 MDHEN, CDR2 SYDVKM. This CDR3 is 18 amino acids long. With 2 bases clipped from V and 1 base from J, the junction kept 13 bases outside the gene matches. The chain's CDR3 is CASSLKGTARRFNYGYTF. The CDR3 DNA follows: TGTGCCAGCAGTTTAAAAGGGACAGCCCGGCGATTTAACTATGGCTACACCTTC.